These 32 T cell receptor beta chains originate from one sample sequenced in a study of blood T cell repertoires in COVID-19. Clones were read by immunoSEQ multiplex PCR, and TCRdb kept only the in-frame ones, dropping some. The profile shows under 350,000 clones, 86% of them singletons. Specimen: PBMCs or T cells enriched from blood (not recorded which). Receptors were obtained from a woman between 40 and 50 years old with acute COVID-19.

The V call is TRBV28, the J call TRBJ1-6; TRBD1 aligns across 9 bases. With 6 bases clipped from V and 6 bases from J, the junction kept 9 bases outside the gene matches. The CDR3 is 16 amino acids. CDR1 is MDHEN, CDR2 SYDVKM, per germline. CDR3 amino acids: CASSSGQGLSNSPLHF. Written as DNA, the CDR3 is TGTGCCAGCAGCTCGGGACAGGGTTTGAGTAATTCACCCCTCCACTTT.

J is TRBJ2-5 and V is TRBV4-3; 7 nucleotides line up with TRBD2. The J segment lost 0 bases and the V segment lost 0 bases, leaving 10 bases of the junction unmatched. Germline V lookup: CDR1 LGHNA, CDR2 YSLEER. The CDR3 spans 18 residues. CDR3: CASSQDLGGGSYQETQYF. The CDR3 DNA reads TGCGCCAGCAGCCAAGATCTGGGGGGGGGATCGTACCAAGAGACCCAGTACTTC.

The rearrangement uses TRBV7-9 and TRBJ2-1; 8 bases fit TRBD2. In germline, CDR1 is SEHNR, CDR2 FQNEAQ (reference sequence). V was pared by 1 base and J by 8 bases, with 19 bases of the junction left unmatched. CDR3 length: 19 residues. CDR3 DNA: TGTGCCAGCAGCTTAGGCGAATCCTTAAGCGGGAGATCGTGGTATGAGCAGTTCTTC. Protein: CASSLGESLSGRSWYEQFF.

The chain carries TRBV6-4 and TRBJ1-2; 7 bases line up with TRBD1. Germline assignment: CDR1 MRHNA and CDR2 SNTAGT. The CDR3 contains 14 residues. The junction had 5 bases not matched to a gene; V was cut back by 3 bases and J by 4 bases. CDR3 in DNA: TGTGCCAGCAGTGAAGGGACAGACTCCTATGGCTACACCTTC. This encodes CASSEGTDSYGYTF.

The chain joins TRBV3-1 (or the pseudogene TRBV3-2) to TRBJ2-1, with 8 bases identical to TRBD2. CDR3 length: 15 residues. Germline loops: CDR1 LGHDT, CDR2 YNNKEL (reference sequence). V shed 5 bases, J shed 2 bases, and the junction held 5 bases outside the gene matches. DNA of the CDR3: TGTGCCAGCAGCTTTGTACTAGCGGCCTACAATGAGCAGTTCTTC. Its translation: CASSFVLAAYNEQFF.

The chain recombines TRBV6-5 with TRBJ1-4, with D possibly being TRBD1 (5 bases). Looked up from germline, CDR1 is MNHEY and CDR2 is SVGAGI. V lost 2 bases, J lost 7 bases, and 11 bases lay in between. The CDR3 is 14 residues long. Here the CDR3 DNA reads TGTGCCAGCAGTTACCGGGGGTGGCGTGAAAAACTGTTTTTT. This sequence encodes CASSYRGWREKLFF.

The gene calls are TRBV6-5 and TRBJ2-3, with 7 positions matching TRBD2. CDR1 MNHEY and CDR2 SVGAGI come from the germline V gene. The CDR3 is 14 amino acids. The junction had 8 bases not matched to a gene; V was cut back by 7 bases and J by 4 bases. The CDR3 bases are TGTGCCAGCACGCCCGGCGGGAGCCCAGATACGCAGTATTTT. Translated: CASTPGGSPDTQYF.

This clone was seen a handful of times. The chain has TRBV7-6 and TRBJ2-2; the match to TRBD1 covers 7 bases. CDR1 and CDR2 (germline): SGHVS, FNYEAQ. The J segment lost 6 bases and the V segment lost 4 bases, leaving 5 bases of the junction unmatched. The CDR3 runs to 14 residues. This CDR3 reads CASSWGQSAGELFF. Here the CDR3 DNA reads TGTGCCAGCAGCTGGGGACAGTCAGCCGGGGAGCTGTTTTTT. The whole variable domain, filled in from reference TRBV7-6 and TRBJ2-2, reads GAGVSQSPRYKVTKRGQDVALRCDPISGHVSLYWYRQALGQGPEFLTYFNYEAQQDKSGLPNDRFSAERPEGSISTLTIQRTEQRDSAMYRCASSWGQSAGELFFGEGSRLTVL.

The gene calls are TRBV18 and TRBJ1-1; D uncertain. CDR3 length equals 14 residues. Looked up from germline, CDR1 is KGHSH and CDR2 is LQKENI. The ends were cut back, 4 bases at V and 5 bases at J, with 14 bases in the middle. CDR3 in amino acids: CASSQDQRRTEAFF. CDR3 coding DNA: TGTGCCAGCTCACAGGATCAAAGGCGGACTGAAGCTTTCTTT.

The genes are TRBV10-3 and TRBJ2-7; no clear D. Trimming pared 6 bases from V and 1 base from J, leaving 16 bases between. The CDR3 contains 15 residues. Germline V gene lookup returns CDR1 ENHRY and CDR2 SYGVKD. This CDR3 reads CAIRGSELGSYEQYF. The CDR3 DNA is TGTGCCATCAGAGGCTCCGAGCTCGGGTCCTACGAGCAGTACTTC.

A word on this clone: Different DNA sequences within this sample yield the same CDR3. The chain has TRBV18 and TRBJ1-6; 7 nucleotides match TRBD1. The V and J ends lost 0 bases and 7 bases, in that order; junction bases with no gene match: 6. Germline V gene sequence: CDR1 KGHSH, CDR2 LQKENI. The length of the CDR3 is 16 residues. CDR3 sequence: CASSPPRGQGNSPLHF. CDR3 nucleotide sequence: TGTGCCAGCTCACCACCGAGGGGGCAAGGGAATTCACCCCTCCACTTT.

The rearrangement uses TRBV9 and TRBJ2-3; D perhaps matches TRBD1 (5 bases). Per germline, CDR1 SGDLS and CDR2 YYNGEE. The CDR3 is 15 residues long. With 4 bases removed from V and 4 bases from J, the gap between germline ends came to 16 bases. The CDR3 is CASSYRQGGSDTQYF. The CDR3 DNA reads TGTGCCAGCAGCTACCGCCAGGGCGGATCAGATACGCAGTATTTT.

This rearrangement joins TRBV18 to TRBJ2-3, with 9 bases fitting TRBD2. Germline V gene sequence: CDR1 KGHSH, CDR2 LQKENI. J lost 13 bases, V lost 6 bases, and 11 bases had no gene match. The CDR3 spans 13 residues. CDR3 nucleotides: TGTGCCAGCTCCCAAGATCTAGCGGGGTTCGAGTATTTT. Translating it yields CASSQDLAGFEYF.

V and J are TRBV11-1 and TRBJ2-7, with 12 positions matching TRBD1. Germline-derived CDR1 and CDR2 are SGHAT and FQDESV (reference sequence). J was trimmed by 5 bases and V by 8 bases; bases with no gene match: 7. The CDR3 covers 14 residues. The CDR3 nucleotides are TGTGCCAGCGGACGGGACAGGGGGCGCCACGAGCAGTACTTC. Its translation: CASGRDRGRHEQYF.

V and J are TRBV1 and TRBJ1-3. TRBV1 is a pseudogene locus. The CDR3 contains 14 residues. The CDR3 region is CTSSQARSGNTIYF. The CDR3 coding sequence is TGCACCAGCAGCCAAGCCCGCTCTGGAAACACCATATATTTT.

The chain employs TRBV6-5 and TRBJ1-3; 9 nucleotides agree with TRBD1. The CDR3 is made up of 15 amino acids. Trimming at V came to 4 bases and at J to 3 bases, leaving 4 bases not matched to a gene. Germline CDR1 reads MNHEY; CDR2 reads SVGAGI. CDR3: CASSFGDRDGNTIYF. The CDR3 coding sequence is TGTGCCAGCAGTTTTGGGGACAGGGATGGAAACACCATATATTTT.

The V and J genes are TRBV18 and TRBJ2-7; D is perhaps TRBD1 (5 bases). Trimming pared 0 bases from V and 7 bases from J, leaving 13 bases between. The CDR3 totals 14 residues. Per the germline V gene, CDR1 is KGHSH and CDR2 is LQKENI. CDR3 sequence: CASSPPSRVEEQYF. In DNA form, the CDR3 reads TGTGCCAGCTCACCACCAAGCAGGGTTGAAGAGCAGTACTTC.

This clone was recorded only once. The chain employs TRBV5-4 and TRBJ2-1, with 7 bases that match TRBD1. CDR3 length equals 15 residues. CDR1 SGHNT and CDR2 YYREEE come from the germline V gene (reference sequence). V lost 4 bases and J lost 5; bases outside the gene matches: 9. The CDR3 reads CASSLGGRGNNEQFF. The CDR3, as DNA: TGTGCCAGCAGCCTGGGCGGCAGGGGGAACAATGAGCAGTTCTTC.

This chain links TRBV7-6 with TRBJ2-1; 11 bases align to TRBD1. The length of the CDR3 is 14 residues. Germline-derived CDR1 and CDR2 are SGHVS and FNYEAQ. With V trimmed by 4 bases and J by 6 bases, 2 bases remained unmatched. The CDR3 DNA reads TGTGCCAGCAGCTCCGGGACAGGGGGCAATGAGCAGTTCTTC. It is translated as CASSSGTGGNEQFF.

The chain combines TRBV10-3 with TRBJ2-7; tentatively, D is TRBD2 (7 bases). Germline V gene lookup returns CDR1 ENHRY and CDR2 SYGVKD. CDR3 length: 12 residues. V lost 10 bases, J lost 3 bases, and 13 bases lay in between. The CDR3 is CATSGGRYEQYF. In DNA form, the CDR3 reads TGTGCCACCTCGGGGGGCCGCTACGAGCAGTACTTC.

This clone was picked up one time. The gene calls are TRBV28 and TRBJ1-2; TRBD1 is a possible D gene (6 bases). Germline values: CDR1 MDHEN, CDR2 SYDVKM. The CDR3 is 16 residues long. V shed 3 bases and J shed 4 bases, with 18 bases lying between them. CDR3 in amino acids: CASSFVQWGQTYGYTF. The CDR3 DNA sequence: TGTGCCAGCAGTTTTGTGCAATGGGGGCAGACCTATGGCTACACCTTC.

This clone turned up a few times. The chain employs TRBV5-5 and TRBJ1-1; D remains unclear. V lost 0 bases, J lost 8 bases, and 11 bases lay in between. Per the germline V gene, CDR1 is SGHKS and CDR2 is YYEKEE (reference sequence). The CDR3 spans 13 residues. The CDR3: CASSLDSPLEAFF. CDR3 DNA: TGTGCCAGCAGCTTGGACAGCCCCCTGGAAGCTTTCTTT.

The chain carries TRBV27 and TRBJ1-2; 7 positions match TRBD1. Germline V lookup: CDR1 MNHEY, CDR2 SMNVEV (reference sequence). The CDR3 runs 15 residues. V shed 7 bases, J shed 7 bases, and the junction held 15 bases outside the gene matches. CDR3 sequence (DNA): TGTGCCAGCAACCCCGGGACAGAAATAATGGGTGGCTACACCTTC. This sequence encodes CASNPGTEIMGGYTF.

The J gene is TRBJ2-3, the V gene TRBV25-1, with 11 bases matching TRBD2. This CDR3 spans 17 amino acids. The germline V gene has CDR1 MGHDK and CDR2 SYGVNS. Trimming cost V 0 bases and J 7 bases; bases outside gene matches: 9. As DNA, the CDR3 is TGTGCCAGCAGTGAATATCTACTAGCGGGAGAGAAAAATACGCAGTATTTT. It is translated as CASSEYLLAGEKNTQYF.

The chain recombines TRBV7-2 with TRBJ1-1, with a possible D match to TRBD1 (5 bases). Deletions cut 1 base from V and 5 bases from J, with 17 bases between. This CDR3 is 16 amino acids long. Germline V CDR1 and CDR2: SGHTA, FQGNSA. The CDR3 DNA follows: TGTGCCAGCAGCTTAGTTTGGACTACGGGGACGACTGAAGCTTTCTTT. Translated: CASSLVWTTGTTEAFF. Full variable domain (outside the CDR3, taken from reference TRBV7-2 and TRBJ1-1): GAGVSQSPSNKVTEKGKDVELRCDPISGHTALYWYRQSLGQGLEFLIYFQGNSAPDKSGLPSDRFSAERTGGSVSTLTIQRTQQEDSAVYLCASSLVWTTGTTEAFFGQGTRLTVV.

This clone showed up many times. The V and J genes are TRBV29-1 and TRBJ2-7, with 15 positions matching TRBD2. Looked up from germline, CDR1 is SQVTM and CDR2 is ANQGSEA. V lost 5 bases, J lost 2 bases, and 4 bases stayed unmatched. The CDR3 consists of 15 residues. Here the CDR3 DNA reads TGCAGCGTTCTCGGACTAGCGGGAGGGGCCTACGAGCAGTACTTC. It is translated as CSVLGLAGGAYEQYF.

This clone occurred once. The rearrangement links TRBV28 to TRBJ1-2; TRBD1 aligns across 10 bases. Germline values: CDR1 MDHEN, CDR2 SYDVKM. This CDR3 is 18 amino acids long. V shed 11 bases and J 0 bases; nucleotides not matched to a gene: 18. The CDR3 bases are TGTGCCGCCAGCAGATCCCCCGGGACAGGGGCTTCTAACTATGGCTACACCTTC. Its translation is CAASRSPGTGASNYGYTF.

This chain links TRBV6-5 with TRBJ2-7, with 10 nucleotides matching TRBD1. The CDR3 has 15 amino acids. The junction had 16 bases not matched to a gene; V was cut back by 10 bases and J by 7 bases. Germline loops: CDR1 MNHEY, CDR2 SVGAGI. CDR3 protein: CATRHPGTGVGEQYF. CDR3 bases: TGTGCCACCCGTCATCCCGGGACAGGGGTGGGAGAGCAGTACTTC.

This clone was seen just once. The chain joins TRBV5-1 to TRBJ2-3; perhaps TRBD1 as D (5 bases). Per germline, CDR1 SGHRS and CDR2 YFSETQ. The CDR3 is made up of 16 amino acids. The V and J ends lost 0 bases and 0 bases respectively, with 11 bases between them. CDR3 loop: CASSLATGSSTDTQYF. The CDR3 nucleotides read TGCGCCAGCAGCTTGGCCACAGGATCTAGCACAGATACGCAGTATTTT.

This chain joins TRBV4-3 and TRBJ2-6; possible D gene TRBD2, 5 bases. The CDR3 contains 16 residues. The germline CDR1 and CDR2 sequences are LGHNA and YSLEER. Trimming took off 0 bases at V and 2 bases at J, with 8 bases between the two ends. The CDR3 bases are TGCGCCAGCAGCCAAGATAGGAGGACTGGGGCCAACGTCCTGACTTTC. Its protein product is CASSQDRRTGANVLTF.

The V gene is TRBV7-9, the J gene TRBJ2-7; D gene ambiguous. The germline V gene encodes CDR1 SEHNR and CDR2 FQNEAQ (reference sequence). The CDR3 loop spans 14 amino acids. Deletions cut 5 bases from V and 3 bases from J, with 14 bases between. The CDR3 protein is CASSPTTPYYEQYF. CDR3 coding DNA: TGTGCCAGCAGCCCAACGACACCCTACTACGAGCAGTACTTC.

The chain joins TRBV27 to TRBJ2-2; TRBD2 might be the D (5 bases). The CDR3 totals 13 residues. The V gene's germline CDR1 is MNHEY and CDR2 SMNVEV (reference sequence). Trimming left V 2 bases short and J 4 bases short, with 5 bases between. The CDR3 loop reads CASSLRGTGELFF. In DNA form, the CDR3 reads TGTGCCAGCAGTTTACGGGGCACCGGGGAGCTGTTTTTT.